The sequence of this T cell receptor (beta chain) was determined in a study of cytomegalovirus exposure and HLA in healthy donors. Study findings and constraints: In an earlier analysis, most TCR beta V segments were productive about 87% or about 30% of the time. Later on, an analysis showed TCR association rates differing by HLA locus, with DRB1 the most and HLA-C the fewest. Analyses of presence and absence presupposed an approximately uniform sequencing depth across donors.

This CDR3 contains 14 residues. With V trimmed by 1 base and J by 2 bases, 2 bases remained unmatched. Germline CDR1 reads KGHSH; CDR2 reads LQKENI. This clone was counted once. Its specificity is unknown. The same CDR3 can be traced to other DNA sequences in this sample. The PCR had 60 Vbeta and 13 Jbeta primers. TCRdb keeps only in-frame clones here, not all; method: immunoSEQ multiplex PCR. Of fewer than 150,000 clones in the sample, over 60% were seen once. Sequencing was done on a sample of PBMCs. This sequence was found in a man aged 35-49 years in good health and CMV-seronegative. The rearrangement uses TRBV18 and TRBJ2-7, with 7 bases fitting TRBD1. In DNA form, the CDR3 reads TGTGCCAGCTCACCACGACAGGGCACCTACGAGCAGTACTTC. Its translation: CASSPRQGTYEQYF.